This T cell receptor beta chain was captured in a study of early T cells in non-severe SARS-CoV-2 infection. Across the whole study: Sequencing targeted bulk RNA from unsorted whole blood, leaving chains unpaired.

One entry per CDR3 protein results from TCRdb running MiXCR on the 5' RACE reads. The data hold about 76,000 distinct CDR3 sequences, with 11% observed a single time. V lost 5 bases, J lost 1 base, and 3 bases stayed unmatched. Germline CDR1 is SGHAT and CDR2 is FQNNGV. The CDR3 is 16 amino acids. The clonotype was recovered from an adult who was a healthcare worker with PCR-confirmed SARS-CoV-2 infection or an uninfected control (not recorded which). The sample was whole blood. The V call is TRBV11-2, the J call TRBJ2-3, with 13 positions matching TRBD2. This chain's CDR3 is CASSGGLAGGTDTQYF. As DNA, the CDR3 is TGTGCCAGCAGCGGAGGACTAGCGGGGGGCACAGATACGCAGTATTTT. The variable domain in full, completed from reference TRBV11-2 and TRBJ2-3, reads EAGVAQSPRYKIIEKRQSVAFWCNPISGHATLYWYQQILGQGPKLLIQFQNNGVVDDSQLPKDRFSAERLKGVDSTLKIQPAKLEDSAVYLCASSGGLAGGTDTQYFGPGTRLTVL.